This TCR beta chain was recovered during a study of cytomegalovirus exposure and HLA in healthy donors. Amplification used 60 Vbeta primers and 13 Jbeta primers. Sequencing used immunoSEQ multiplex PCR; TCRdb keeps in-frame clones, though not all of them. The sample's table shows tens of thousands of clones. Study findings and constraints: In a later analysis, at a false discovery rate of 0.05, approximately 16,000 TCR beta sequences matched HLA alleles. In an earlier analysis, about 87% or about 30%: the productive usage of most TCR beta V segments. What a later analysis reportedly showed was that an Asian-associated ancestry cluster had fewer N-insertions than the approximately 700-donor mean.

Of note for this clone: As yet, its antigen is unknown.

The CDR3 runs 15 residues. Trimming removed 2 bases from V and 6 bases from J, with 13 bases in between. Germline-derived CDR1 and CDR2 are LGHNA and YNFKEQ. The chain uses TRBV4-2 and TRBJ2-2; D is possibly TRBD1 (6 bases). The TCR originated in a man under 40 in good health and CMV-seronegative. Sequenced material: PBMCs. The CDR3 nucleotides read TGTGCCAGCAGCCAATTAGACAGGCCCGCCGGGGAGCTGTTTTTT. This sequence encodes CASSQLDRPAGELFF.